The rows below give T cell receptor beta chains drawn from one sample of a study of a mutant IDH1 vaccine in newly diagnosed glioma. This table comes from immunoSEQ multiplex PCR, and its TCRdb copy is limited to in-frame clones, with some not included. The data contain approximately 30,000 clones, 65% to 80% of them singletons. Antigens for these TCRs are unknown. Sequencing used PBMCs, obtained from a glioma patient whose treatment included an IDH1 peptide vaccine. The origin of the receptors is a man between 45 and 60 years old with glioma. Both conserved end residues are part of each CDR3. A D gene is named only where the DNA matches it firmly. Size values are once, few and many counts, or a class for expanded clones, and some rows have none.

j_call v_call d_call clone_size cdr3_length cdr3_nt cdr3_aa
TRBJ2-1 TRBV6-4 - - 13 TGTGCCAGCAGTGACCAGAGGGGCAATGAGCAGTTCTTC CASSDQRGNEQFF
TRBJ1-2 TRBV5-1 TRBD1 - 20 TGCGCCAGCAGCTTGGGTCGGGGGGGGACAGTATTCAACTTTAACTATGGCTACACCTTC CASSLGRGGTVFNFNYGYTF
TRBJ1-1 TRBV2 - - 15 TGTGCCAGCAGTGAAGGGGGTTTGATGAACACTGAAGCTTTCTTT CASSEGGLMNTEAFF
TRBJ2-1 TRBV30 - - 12 TGTGCCTGGAGTCCCTCTGAGGAAAAGCAGTTCTTC CAWSPSEEKQFF
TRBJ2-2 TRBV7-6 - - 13 TGTGCCAGCAGCTTAACACCCACCGGGGAGCTGTTTTTT CASSLTPTGELFF
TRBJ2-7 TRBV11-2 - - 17 TGTGCCAGCAGCTTAGATCAGGTCCTATCATCAAGTCGCGAGCAGTACTTC CASSLDQVLSSSREQYF
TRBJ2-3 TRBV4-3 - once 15 TGCGCCAGCAGCCAAGGCAATGCAGGGACAGATACGCAGTATTTT CASSQGNAGTDTQYF
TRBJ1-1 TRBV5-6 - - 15 TGTGCCAGCAGCACATCAAGAACCATGAACACTGAAGCTTTCTTT CASSTSRTMNTEAFF
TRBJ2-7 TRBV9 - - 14 TGTGCCAGCAGCCTGTCCCAGGGAGGCTACGAGCAGTACTTC CASSLSQGGYEQYF
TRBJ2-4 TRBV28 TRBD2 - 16 TGTGCCAGCAGTTGGCTAGCGGGAGGTCCCAAAAACATTCAGTACTTC CASSWLAGGPKNIQYF
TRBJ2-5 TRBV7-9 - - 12 TGTGCCAGCAGGGGTCTCTCTGAGACCCAGTACTTC CASRGLSETQYF
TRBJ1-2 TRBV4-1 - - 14 TGCGCCAGCAGCCAAGCGTTGTTGGGAGATGGCTACACCTTC CASSQALLGDGYTF
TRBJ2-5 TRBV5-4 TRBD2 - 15 TGTGCCAGCAGCTTGGCCGGGGGGAATCAAGAGACCCAGTACTTC CASSLAGGNQETQYF
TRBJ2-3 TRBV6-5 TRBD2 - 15 TGTGCCAGCTCAGTAGCGGGGGGGTTCACAGATACGCAGTATTTT CASSVAGGFTDTQYF
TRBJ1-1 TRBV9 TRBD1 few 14 TGTGCCAGCAGTAAGACAGGGATGAACACTGAAGCTTTCTTT CASSKTGMNTEAFF
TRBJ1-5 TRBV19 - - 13 TGTGCCAGTAGGCAGCAGGGACCTCAGCCCCAGCATTTT CASRQQGPQPQHF
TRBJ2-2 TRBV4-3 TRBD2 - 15 TGCGCCAGCAGCCAAGTGAGGGGAGGGACCGGGGAGCTGTTTTTT CASSQVRGGTGELFF
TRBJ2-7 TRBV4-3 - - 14 TGCGCCAGCAGCCAAGGAGTCCAAGTCTACGAGCAGTACTTC CASSQGVQVYEQYF
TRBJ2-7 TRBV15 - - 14 TGTGCCACCAGCAGAGATCGGGCAGCCTACGCGCAGTACTTC CATSRDRAAYAQYF
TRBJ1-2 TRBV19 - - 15 TGTGCCAGTAGTAACAGACGGATTACTAACTATGGCTACACCTTC CASSNRRITNYGYTF
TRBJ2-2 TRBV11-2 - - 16 TGTGCCAGCAGCTCAATCCGCCCCAGAGGCACCGGGGAGCTGTTTTTT CASSSIRPRGTGELFF
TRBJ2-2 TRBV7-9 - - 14 TGTGCCAGCAGCTTAGGGGACAATGCCGGGGAGCTGTTTTTT CASSLGDNAGELFF
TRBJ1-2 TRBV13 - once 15 TGTGCCAGCAGCTTAGTCAGGGGATATCACTATGGCTACACCTTC CASSLVRGYHYGYTF